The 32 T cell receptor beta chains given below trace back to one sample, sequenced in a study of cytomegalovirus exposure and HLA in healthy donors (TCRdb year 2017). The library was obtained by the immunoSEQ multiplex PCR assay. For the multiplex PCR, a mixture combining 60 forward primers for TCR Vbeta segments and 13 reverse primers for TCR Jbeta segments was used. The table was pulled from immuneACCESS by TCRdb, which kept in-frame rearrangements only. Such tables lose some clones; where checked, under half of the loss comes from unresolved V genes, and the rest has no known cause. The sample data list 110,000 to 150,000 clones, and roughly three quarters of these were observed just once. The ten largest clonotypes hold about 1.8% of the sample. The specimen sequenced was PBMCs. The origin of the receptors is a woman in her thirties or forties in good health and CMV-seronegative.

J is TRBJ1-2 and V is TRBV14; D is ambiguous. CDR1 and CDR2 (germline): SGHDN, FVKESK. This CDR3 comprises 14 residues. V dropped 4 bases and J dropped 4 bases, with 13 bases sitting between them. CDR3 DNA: TGTGCCAGCAGCCCCCTCGGGGTACGCTATGGCTACACCTTC. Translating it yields CASSPLGVRYGYTF. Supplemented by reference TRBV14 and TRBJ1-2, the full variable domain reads EAGVTQFPSHSVIEKGQTVTLRCDPISGHDNLYWYRRVMGKEIKFLLHFVKESKQDESGMPNNRFLAERTGGTYSTLKVQPAELEDSGVYFCASSPLGVRYGYTFGSGTRLTVV.

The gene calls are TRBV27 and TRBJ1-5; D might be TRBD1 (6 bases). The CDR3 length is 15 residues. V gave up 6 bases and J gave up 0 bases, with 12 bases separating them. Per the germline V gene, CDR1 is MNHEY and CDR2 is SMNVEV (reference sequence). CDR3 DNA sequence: TGTGCCAGCAGCTCGACAGGTATTAGCAATCAGCCCCAGCATTTT. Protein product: CASSSTGISNQPQHF.

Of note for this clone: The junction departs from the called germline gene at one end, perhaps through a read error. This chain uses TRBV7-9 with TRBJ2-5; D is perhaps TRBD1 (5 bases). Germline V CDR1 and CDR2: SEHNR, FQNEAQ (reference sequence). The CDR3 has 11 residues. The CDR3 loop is CSSSLQGVQYF. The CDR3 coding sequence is TGTTCCAGCAGCTTGCAGGGCGTTCAGTACTTC.

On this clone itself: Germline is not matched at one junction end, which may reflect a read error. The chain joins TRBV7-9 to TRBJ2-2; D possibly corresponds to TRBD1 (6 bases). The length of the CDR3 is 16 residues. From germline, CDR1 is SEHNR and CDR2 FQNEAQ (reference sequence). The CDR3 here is CSSTILNRASGGELFF. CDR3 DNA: TGTTCCAGCACCATATTAAACAGGGCTTCAGGCGGGGAGCTGTTTTTT.

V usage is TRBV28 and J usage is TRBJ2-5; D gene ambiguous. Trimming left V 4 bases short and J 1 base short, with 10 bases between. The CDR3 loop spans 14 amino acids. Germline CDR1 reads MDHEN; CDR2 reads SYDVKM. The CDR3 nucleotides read TGTGCCAGCAGTTCCGACACGCGCCAAGAGACCCAGTACTTC. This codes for CASSSDTRQETQYF.

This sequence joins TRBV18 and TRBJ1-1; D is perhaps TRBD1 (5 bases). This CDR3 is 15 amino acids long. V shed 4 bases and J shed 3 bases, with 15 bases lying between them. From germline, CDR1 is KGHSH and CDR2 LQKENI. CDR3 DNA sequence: TGTGCCAGCTCACGTACCCAGGGCAGTGACACTGAAGCTTTCTTT. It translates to CASSRTQGSDTEAFF.

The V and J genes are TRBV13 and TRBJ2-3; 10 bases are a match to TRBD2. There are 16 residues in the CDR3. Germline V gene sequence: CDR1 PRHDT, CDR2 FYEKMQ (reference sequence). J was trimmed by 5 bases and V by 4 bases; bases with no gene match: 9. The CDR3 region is CASSSEREGRVDTQYF. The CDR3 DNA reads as TGTGCCAGCAGCTCCGAGCGGGAGGGTCGGGTAGATACGCAGTATTTT.

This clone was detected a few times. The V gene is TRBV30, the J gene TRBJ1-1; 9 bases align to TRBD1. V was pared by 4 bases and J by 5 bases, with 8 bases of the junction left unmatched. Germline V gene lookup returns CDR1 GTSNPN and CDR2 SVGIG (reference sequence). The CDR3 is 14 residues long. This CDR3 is CAWTFRDRVTEAFF. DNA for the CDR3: TGTGCCTGGACGTTCCGGGACAGGGTTACTGAAGCTTTCTTT.

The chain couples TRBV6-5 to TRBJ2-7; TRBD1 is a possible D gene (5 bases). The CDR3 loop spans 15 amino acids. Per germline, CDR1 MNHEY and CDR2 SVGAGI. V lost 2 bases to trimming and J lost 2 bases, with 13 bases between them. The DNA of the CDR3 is TGTGCCAGCAGTTACGGTCTGGGGCAAACCTACGAGCAGTACTTC. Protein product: CASSYGLGQTYEQYF.

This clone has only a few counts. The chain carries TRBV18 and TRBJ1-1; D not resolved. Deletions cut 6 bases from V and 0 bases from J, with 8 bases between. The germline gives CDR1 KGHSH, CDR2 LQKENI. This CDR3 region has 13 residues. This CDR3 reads CASSPGMNTEAFF. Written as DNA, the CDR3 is TGTGCCAGCTCCCCCGGGATGAACACTGAAGCTTTCTTT.

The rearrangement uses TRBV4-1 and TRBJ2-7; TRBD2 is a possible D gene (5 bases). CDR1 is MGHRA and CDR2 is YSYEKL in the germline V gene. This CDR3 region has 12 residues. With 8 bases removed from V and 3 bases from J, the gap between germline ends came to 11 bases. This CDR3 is CASSAADYEQYF. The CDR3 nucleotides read TGCGCCAGCTCAGCGGCAGACTACGAGCAGTACTTC.

In nucleotides, the CDR3 is TGTGCCATCAGTGAACTAAGCTACGAGCAGTACTTC. Translated, it gives CAISELSYEQYF. The chain joins TRBV10-3 to TRBJ2-7; D gene ambiguous. The germline CDR1 and CDR2 sequences are ENHRY and SYGVKD. This CDR3 has 12 amino acids. Trimming stripped 3 bases from V and 3 bases from J, with 6 bases between.

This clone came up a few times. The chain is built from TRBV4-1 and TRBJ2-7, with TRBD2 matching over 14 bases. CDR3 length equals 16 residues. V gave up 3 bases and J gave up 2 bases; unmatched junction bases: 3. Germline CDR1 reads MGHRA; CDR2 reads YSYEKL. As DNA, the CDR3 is TGCGCCAGCAGCCACGCGGGACTAGCGGGAGCCTACGAGCAGTACTTC. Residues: CASSHAGLAGAYEQYF.

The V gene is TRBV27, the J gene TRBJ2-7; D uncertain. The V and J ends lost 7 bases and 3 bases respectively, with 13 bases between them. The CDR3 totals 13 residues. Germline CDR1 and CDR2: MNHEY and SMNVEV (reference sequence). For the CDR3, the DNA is TGTGCCAGCAAGGAGACTCCGCGCTACGAGCAGTACTTC. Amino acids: CASKETPRYEQYF.

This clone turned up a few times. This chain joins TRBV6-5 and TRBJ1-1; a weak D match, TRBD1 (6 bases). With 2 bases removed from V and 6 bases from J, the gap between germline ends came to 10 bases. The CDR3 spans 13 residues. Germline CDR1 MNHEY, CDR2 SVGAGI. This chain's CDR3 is CASSYGPGAEAFF. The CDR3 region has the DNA TGTGCCAGCAGTTACGGGCCAGGGGCTGAAGCTTTCTTT.

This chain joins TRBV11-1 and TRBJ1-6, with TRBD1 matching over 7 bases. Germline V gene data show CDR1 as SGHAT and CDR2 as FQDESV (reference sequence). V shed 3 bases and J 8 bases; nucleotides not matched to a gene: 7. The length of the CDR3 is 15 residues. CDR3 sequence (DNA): TGTGCCAGCAGCTTCCAGACAGGGAAGGATTCACCCCTCCACTTT. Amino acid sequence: CASSFQTGKDSPLHF.

The CDR3 region has the DNA TGTGCCAGCAGCTTGGATACTCGGAGGACTGAAGCTTTCTTT. Protein: CASSLDTRRTEAFF. J is TRBJ1-1 and V is TRBV5-5; D uncertain. CDR1 SGHKS and CDR2 YYEKEE come from the germline V gene (reference sequence). The CDR3 totals 14 residues. V lost 0 bases and J lost 5, with 11 bases in between. Drawing the rest from reference TRBV5-5 and TRBJ1-1, the complete variable domain is DAGVTQSPTHLIKTRGQQVTLRCSPISGHKSVSWYQQVLGQGPQFIFQYYEKEERGRGNFPDRFSARQFPNYSSELNVNALLLGDSALYLCASSLDTRRTEAFFGQGTRLTVV.

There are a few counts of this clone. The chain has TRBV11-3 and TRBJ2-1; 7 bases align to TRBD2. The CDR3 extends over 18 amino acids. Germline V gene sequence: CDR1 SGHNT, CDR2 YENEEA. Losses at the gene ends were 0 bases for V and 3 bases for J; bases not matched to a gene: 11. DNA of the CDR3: TGTGCCAGCAGCTTAGATCAAGGCGGGAGTAGCCTCTACAATGAGCAGTTCTTC. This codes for CASSLDQGGSSLYNEQFF. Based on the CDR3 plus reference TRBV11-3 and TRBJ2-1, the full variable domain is EAGVVQSPRYKIIEKKQPVAFWCNPISGHNTLYWYLQNLGQGPELLIRYENEEAVDDSQLPKDRFSAERLKGVDSTLKIQPAELGDSAVYLCASSLDQGGSSLYNEQFFGPGTRLTVL.

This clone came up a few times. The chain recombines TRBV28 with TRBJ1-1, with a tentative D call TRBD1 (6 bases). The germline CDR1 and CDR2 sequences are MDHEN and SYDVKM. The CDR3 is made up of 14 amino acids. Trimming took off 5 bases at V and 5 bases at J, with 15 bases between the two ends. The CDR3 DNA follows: TGTGCCAGCAGTCTAACAGGGATCCCTACTGAAGCTTTCTTT. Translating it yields CASSLTGIPTEAFF.

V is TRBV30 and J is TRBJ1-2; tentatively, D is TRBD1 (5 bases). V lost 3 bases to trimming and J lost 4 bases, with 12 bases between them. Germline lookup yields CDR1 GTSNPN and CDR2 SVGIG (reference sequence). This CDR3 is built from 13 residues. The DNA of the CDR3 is TGTGCCTGGAGCCCCGAGACAGCCTATGGCTACACCTTC. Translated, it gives CAWSPETAYGYTF.

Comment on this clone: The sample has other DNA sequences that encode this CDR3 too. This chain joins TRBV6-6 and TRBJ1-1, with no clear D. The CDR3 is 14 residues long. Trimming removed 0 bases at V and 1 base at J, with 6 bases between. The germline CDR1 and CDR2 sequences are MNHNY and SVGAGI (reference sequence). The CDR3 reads CASSYSTGNTEAFF. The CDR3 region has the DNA TGTGCCAGCAGTTACTCGACGGGGAACACTGAAGCTTTCTTT.

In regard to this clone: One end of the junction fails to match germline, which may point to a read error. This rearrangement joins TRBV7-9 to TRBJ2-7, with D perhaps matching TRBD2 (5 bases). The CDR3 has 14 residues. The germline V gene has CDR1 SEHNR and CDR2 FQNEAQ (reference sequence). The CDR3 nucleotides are TGTTCCAGCAGCTTAGATTTATCGGGATACGAGCAGTACTTC. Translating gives CSSSLDLSGYEQYF.

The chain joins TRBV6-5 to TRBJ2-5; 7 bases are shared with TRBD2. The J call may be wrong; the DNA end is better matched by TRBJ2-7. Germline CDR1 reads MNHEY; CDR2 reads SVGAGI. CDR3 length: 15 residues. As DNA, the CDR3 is TGTGCCAGCAGCCCCCCTAGCGGCCACTCCTACGAGCAGTACTTC. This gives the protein CASSPPSGHSYEQYF.

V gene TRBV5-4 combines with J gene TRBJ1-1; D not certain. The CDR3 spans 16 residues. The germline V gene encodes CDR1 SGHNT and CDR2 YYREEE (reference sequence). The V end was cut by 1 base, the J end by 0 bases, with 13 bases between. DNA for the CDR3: TGTGCCAGCAGCTTGAAAAAAGGACTTTTGAACACTGAAGCTTTCTTT. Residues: CASSLKKGLLNTEAFF.

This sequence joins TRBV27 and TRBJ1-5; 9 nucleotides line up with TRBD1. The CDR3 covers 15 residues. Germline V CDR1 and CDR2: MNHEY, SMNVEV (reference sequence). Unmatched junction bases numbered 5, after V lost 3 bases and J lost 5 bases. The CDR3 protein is CASSLDGTGHQPQHF. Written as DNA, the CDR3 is TGTGCCAGCAGTTTGGATGGGACAGGGCATCAGCCCCAGCATTTT.

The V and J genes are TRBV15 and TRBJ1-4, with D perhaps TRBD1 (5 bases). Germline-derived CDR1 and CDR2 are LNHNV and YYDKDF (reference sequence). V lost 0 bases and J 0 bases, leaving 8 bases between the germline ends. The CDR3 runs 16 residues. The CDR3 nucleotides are TGTGCCACCAGCAGAGATCTAGGGGCAACTAATGAAAAACTGTTTTTT. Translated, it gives CATSRDLGATNEKLFF.

CDR3 coding DNA: TGCAGCGTAGAATTGGACAGAAACCATCCTTATGGCTACACCTTC. Protein: CSVELDRNHPYGYTF. The rearrangement uses TRBV29-1 and TRBJ1-2; tentatively, D is TRBD1 (6 bases). CDR1 is SQVTM, CDR2 ANQGSEA, per germline. The germline V and J ends were trimmed by 6 bases and 5 bases, with 22 bases remaining between them. The CDR3 sequence is 15 residues long.

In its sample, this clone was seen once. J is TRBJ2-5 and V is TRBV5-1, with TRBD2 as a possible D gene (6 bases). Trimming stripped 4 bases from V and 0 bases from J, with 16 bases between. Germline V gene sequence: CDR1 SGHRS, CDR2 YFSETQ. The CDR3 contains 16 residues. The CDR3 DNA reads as TGCGCCAGCAGCCCCGAGCGGGCTGGGGACCAAGAGACCCAGTACTTC. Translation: CASSPERAGDQETQYF.

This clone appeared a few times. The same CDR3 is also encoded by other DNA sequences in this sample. As DNA, the CDR3 is TGTGCCAGCAGCGTAGCAGGTGAAAACTATGGCTACACCTTC. It translates to CASSVAGENYGYTF. V gene TRBV9 combines with J gene TRBJ1-2; D is unclear. The length of the CDR3 is 14 residues. Germline V gives CDR1 SGDLS, CDR2 YYNGEE. Trimming took 0 bases from V and 2 from J, leaving 8 bases between them.

CDR3 coding DNA: TGTGCCAGCAGCTTAGGTATAGGGGCTGGAAACACCATATATTTT. The encoded protein is CASSLGIGAGNTIYF. This chain links TRBV7-8 with TRBJ1-3; a weak D match, TRBD1 (5 bases). The CDR3 extends over 15 amino acids. Trimming shortened V by 1 base and J by 2 bases, and 9 bases separated the two germline ends. Germline V gene data show CDR1 as SGHVS and CDR2 as FQNEAQ.

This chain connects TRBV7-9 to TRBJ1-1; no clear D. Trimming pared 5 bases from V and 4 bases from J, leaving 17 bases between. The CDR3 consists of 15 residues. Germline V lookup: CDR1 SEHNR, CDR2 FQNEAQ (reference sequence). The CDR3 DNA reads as TGTGCCAGCAGCCCCCGCGGGTCCGTGGGCACTGAAGCTTTCTTT. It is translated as CASSPRGSVGTEAFF.

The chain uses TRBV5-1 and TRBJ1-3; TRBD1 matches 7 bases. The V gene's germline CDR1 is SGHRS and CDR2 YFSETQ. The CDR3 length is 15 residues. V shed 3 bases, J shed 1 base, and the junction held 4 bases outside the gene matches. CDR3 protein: CASSSGTASGNTIYF. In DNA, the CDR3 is TGCGCCAGCAGCTCTGGGACAGCTTCTGGAAACACCATATATTTT.